The sequence of this T cell receptor (beta chain) was determined in a study of Graves' ophthalmopathy and Graves' hyperthyroidism. In this sample, this clonotype turned up many times. The V gene end was trimmed by 5 bases and the J gene end by 3 bases; junction bases not matched to a gene: 4. The CDR3 runs 14 residues. CDR3 regions of TCR beta were amplified from RNA transcripts. First-round RT-PCR relied on HTBI primers, and a second-round multiplex PCR came next. Each CDR3 protein is one row after TCRdb ran MiXCR on the multiplex PCR reads. The sample has under 200,000 distinct CDR3 sequences, 30% to 45% seen once.

The sample consisted of peripheral blood. This receptor was taken from a woman aged 40 to 55 with Graves' ophthalmopathy. This chain uses TRBV12-3 or TRBV12-4 with TRBJ2-5; TRBD2 agrees at 9 bases. The CDR3 DNA follows: TGTGCCAGCAGTCCGATAGCGGGGGAAGAGACCCAGTACTTC. Encoded protein: CASSPIAGEETQYF.